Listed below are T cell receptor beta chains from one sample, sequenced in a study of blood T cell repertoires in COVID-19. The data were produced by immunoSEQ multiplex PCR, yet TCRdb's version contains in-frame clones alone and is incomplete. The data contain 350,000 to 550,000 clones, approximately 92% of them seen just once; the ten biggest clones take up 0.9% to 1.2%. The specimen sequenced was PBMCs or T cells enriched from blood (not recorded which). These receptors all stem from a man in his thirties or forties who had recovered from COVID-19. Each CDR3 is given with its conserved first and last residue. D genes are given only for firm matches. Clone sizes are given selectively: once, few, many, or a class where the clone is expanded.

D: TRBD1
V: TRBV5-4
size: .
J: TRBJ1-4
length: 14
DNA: TGTGCCAGCAGCTCCGGGACAGGGGTAGAAAAACTGTTTTTT
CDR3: CASSSGTGVEKLFF

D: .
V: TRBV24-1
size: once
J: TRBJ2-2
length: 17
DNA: TGTGCCACCAGTGACCCCCAAGGATACTCCGGGACCGGGGAGCTGTTTTTT
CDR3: CATSDPQGYSGTGELFF

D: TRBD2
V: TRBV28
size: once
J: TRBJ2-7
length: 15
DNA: TGTGCCAGCAGTTTGCCTAGCGGGAGCCCATCAAGGGCGTACTTC
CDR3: CASSLPSGSPSRAYF

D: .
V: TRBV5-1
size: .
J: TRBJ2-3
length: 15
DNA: TGCGCCAGCACCCCGATTCCCGGGGGCACAGATACGCAGTATTTT
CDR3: CASTPIPGGTDTQYF

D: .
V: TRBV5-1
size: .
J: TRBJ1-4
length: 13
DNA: TGCGCCAGCAGGACAGGACAAAATGAAAAACTGTTTTTT
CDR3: CASRTGQNEKLFF

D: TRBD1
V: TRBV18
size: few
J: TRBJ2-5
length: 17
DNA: TGTGCCAGCTCACCAGGGGACAGGGGAGGAATCCAAGAGACCCAGTACTTC
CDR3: CASSPGDRGGIQETQYF

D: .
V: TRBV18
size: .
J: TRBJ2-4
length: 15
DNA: TGTGCCAGCTCTCGAGGACAGGCCCGGGGGAACATTCAGTACTTC
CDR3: CASSRGQARGNIQYF

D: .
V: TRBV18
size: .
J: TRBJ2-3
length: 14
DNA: TGTGCCAGCTCACCGGTAGCCCAGGGTGATACGCAGTATTTT
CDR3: CASSPVAQGDTQYF

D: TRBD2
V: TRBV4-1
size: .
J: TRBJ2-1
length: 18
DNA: TGCGCCAGCAGCCAAGAAACTAGCGGGACGATACCCTACAATGAGCAGTTCTTC
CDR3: CASSQETSGTIPYNEQFF

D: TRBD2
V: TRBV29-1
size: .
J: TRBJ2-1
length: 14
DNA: TGCAGCGTAGCTACAGCGGGAGCCTACAATGAGCAGTTCTTC
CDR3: CSVATAGAYNEQFF

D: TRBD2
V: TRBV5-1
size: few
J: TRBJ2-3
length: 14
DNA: TGCGCCAGCAGCCGGGAGGTAGGCACAGATACGCAGTATTTT
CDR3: CASSREVGTDTQYF

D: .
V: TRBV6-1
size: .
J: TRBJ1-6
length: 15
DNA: TGTGCCAGCAGTGAAGTGGCAACATATAATTCACCCCTCCACTTT
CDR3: CASSEVATYNSPLHF

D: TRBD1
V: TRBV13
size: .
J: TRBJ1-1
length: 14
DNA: TGTGCCAGCAGCCACGGACAGGCGGGTTCTGAAGCTTTCTTT
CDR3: CASSHGQAGSEAFF

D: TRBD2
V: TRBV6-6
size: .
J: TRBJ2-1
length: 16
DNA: TGTGCCAGCAGTCGCGGGGGAGCGGGAGGTTACAATGAGCAGTTCTTC
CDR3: CASSRGGAGGYNEQFF

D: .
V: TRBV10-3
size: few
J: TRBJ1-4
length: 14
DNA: TGTGCCATCAGTCGACAGAGCCCTAATGAAAAACTGTTTTTT
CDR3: CAISRQSPNEKLFF

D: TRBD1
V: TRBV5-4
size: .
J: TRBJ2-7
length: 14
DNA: TGTGCCAGCAGCTACGGACAGGGGGCCTACGAGCAGTACTTC
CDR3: CASSYGQGAYEQYF

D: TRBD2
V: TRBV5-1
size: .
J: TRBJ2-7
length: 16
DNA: TGCGCCAGCAGTTCTTCCGGGACTAGCGGAATCTACGAGCAGTACTTC
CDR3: CASSSSGTSGIYEQYF

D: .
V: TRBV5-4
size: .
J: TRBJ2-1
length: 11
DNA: TGTGCCAGCAGCTTCCGCGATGAGCAGTTCTTC
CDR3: CASSFRDEQFF

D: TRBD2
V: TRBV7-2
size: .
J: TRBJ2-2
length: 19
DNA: TGTGCCAGCAGCACAGGAAGCCGACTAGCGGGAGTTGGGCCCGGGGAGCTGTTTTTT
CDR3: CASSTGSRLAGVGPGELFF

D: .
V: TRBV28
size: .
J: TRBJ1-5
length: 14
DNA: TGTGCCAGCACCTCAAGGGAGGGCGTCCAGCCCCAGCATTTT
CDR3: CASTSREGVQPQHF

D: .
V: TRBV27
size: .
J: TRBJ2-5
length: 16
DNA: TGTGCCAGCAGTAAAAGGGACTCCTCGTTCCAAGAGACCCAGTACTTC
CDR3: CASSKRDSSFQETQYF

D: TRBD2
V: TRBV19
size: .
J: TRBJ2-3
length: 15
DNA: TGTGCCAGTAGTCAAGGGACTAATCCCACAGATACGCAGTATTTT
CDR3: CASSQGTNPTDTQYF

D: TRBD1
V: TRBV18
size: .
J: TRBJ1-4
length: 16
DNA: TGTGCCAGCTCACCAACCCGGACAGGAGCTAATGAAAAACTGTTTTTT
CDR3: CASSPTRTGANEKLFF

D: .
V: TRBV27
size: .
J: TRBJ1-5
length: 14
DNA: TGTGCCAGCAGTTTAAAAGGGGAAGGGCAGCCCCAGCATTTT
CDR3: CASSLKGEGQPQHF

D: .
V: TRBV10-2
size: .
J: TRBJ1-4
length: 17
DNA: TGCGCCAGCAGGGACAAGGTGGGGCATTTCGGTAATGAAAAACTGTTTTTT
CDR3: CASRDKVGHFGNEKLFF

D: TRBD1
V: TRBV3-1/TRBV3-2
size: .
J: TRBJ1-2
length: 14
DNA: TGTGCCAGCAGCCAAGAGGGGACAGGCTATGGCTACACCTTC
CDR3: CASSQEGTGYGYTF

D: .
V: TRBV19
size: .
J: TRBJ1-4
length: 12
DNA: TGTGCCAGTAGTATAAGGGGCGGAAAACTGTTTTTT
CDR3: CASSIRGGKLFF

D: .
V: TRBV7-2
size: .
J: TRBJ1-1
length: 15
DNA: TGTGCCAGCTCTTCCGAGGTCCAGCTGAACACTGAAGCTTTCTTT
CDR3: CASSSEVQLNTEAFF

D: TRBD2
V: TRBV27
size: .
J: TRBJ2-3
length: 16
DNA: TGTGCCAGCAGTTCGAGTACTAGCGGGAGCACAGATACGCAGTATTTT
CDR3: CASSSSTSGSTDTQYF

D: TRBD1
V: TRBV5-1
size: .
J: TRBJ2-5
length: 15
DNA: TGCGCCAGCAGCTTGACCCCAGGGGGCCCGCTCCCCCAGTACTTC
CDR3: CASSLTPGGPLPQYF

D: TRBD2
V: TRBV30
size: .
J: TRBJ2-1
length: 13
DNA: TGTGCCTGGAGGACTAGCGGCCACAATGAGCAGTTCTTC
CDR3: CAWRTSGHNEQFF

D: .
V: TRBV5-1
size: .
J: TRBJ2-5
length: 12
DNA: TGCGCCAGCACCGCGGATCAAGAGACCCAGTACTTC
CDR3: CASTADQETQYF

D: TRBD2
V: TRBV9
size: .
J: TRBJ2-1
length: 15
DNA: TGTGCCAGCAGCGTCGTTGGTAGCGGGAGGAATGAGCAGTTCTTC
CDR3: CASSVVGSGRNEQFF

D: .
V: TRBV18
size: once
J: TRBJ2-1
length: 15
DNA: TGTGCCAGCTCACCACCACTTAGTTCGGGCAATGAGCAGTTCTTC
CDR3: CASSPPLSSGNEQFF

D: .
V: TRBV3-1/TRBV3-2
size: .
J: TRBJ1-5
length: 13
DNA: TGTGCCAGCAGCCACCAACCAGATCAGCCCCAGCATTTT
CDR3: CASSHQPDQPQHF

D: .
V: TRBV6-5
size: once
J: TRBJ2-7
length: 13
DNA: TGTGCCAGCCACCTGCGGGATTCCTACGAGCAGTACTTC
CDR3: CASHLRDSYEQYF

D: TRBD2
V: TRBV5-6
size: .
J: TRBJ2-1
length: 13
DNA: TGTGCCAGCAGGCGAGCGGGATCTGGGGAGCAGTTCTTC
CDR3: CASRRAGSGEQFF

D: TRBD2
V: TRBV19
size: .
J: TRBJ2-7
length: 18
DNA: TGTGCCAGTAGTAGGACTAGCGGGAGTAAAACCCATCCCTACGAGCAGTACTTC
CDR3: CASSRTSGSKTHPYEQYF

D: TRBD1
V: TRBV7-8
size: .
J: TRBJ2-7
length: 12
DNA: TGTGCCAGCAGCCAGACAGGGGGCGAGCAGTACTTC
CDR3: CASSQTGGEQYF

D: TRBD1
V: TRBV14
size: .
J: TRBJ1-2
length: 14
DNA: TGTGCCAGCAGCCCCTCCCGGGACAGGTTCGACTACACCTTC
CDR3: CASSPSRDRFDYTF

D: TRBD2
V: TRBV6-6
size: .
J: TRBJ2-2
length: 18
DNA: TGTGCCAGCAGTCGTCTACGTTTTAGCGGGAGTTATACCGGGGAGCTGTTTTTT
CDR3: CASSRLRFSGSYTGELFF

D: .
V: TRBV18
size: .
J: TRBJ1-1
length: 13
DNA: TGTGCCAGCTCACCCTTCGACAGCAGCGAAGCTTTCTTT
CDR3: CASSPFDSSEAFF

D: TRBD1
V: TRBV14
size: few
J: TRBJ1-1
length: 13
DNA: TGTGCCAGCAGCCAGAACAGGGGATCTGAAGCTTTCTTT
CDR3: CASSQNRGSEAFF

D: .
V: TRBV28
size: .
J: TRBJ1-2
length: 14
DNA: TGTGCCAGCAGTTTACCCGGGACTCGTGTTGGCTACACCTTC
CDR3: CASSLPGTRVGYTF

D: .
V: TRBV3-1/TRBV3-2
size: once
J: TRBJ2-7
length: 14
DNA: TGTGCCAGCAGTGCAAGGGGAAGCGCTGGCGAGCAGTACTTC
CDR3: CASSARGSAGEQYF

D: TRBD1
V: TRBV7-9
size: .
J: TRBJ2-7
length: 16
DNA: TGTGCCAGCAGCTTATGGACAGGGGGCCTTGGGTACGAGCAGTACTTC
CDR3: CASSLWTGGLGYEQYF

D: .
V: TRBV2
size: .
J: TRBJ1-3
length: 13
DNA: TGTGCCAGCAGTGAAACTATGGGAAACACCATATATTTT
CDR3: CASSETMGNTIYF

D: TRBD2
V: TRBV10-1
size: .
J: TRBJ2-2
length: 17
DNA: TGCGCCAGCAAGAGATGGGGAGCGGGAGGGGACACCGGGGAGCTGTTTTTT
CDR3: CASKRWGAGGDTGELFF

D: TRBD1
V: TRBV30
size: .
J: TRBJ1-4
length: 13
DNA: TGTGCCTGGAGGGGACAGGGATATGAAAAACTGTTTTTT
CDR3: CAWRGQGYEKLFF

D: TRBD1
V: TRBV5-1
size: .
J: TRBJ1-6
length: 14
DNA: TGCGCCAGCAGCTCCGGGACAGGGGAATCACCCCTCCACTTT
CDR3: CASSSGTGESPLHF

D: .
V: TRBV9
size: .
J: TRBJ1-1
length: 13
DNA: TGTGCCAGCAGCCCCGGGAAGAACACTGAAGCTTTCTTT
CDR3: CASSPGKNTEAFF

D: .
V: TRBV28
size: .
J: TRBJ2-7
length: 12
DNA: TGTGCCAGCAGTTGGCGACACTACGAGCAGTACTTC
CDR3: CASSWRHYEQYF